The source of this T cell receptor beta chain is a study of cytomegalovirus exposure and HLA in healthy donors. Study-wide points: The authors listed 150 or so TCR beta chains as cytomegalovirus-associated. Confirmation was obtained in vitro that a few CMV-associated chains are specific for CMV antigens.

The CDR3 has 16 residues. In germline, CDR1 is SGHDT, CDR2 YYEEEE. J lost 1 base, V lost 5 bases, and 9 bases had no gene match. A word on this clone: The target antigen is unknown.

PCR was performed using 60 Vbeta and 13 Jbeta primers. Assay used: immunoSEQ multiplex PCR; TCRdb lists only in-frame clones, some missing. The profile shows about 120,000 clones, approximately 67% of them singletons. The chain is built from TRBV5-6 and TRBJ2-3; 8 bases are shared with TRBD2. Sequencing was done on a sample of PBMCs. The TCR sequence derives from a young man in good health and CMV-seropositive. The CDR3 region is CASRPVGRGGTDTQYF. DNA for the CDR3: TGTGCCAGCAGACCGGTGGGGCGGGGGGGCACAGATACGCAGTATTTT.